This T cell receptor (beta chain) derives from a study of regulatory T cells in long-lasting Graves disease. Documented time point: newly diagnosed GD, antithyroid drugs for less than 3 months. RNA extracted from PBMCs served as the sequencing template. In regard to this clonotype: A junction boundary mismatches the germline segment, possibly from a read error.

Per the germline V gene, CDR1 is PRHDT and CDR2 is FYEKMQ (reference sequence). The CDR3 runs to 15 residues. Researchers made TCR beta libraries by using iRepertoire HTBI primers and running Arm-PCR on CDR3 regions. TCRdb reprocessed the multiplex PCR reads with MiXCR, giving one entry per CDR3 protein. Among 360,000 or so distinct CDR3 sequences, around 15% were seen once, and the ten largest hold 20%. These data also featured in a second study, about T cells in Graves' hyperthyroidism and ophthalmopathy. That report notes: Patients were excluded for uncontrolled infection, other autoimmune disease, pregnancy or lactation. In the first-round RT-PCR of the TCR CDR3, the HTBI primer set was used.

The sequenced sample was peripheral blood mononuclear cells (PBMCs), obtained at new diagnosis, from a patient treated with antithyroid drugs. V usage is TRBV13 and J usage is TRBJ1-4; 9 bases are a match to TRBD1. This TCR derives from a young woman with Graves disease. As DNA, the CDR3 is TGTGCCAGCAGCGCCCGGACAGGGGAAACTGAAAAACTGTCTTTT. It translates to CASSARTGETEKLSF.